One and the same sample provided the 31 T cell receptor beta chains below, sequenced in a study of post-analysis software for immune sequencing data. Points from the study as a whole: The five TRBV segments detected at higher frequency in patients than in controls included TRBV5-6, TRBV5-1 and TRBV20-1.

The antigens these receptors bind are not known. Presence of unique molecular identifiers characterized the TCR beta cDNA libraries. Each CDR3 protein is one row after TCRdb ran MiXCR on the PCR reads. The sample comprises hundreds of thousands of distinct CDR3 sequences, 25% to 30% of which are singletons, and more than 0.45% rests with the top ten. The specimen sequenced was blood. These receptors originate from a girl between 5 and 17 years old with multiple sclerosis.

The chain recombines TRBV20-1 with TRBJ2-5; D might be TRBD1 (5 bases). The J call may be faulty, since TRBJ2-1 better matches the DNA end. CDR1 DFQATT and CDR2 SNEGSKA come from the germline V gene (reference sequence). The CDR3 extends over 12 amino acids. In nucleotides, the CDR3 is TGCAGTGCTATTAGGGGCCAAGAGACCCAGTTCTTC. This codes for CSAIRGQETQFF.

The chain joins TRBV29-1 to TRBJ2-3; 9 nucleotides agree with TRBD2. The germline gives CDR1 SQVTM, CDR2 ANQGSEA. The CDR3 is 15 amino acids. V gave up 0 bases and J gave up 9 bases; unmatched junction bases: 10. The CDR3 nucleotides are TGCAGCGTTGAAGATCCAGCGGGAGGTACCCTCACGCAGTATTTT. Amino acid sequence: CSVEDPAGGTLTQYF.

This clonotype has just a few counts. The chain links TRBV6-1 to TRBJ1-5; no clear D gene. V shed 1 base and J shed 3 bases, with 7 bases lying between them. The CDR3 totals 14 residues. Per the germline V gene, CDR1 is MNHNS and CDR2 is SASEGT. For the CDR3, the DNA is TGTGCCAGCAGTGAAGTTCAGACCAATCAGCCCCAGCATTTT. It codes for CASSEVQTNQPQHF.

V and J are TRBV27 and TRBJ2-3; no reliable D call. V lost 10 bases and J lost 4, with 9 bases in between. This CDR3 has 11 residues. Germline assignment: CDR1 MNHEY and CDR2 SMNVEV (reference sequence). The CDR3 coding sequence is TGTGCCACTGCGACTGCAGATACGCAGTATTTT. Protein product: CATATADTQYF.

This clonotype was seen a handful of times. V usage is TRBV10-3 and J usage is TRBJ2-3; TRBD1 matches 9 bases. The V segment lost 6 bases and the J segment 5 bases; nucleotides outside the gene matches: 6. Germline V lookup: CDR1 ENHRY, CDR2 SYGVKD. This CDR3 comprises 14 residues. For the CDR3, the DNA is TGTGCCATCAGAAGCGACAGGGGGGGAGATACGCAGTATTTT. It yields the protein CAIRSDRGGDTQYF.

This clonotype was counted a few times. Here the CDR3 reads CASSLASSGRAFINEQFF. The CDR3 DNA is TGTGCCAGCAGCTTAGCCTCGAGCGGGAGGGCCTTTATCAATGAGCAGTTCTTC. The V and J genes are TRBV7-2 and TRBJ2-1, with 10 bases lining up with TRBD2. Germline V lookup: CDR1 SGHTA, CDR2 FQGNSA. The CDR3 consists of 18 residues. Losses at the gene ends were 0 bases for V and 6 bases for J; bases not matched to a gene: 11.

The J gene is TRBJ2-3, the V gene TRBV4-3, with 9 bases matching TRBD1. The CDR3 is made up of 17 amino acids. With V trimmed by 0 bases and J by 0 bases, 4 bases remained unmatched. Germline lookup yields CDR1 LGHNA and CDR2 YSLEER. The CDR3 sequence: CASSQEGTGHSTDTQYF. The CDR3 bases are TGCGCCAGCAGCCAAGAGGGGACAGGGCATAGCACAGATACGCAGTATTTT.

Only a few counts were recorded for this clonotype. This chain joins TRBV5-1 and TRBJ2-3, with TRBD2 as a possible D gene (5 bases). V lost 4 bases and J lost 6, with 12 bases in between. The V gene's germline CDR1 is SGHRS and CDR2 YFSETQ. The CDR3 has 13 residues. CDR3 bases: TGCGCCAGCAGCCCTACGGGGTATGATACGCAGTATTTT. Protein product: CASSPTGYDTQYF.

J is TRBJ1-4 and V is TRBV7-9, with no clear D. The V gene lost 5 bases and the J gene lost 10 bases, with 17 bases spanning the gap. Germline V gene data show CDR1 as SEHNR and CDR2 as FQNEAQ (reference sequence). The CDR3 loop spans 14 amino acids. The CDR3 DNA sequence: TGTGCCAGCAGCCCTGCGACACTGGAGGGAAAACTGTTTTTT. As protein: CASSPATLEGKLFF. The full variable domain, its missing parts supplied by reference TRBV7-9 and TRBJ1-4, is DTGVSQNPRHKITKRGQNVTFRCDPISEHNRLYWYRQTLGQGPEFLTYFQNEAQLEKSRLLSDRFSAERPKGSFSTLEIQRTEQGDSAMYLCASSPATLEGKLFFGSGTQLSVL.

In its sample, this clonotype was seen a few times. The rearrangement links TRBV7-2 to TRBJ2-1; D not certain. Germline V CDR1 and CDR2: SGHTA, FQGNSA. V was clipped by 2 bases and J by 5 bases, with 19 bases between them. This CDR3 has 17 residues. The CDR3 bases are TGTGCCAGCAGCTTAAGCCCGCTAAGGGCCCGGGACAATGAGCAGTTCTTC. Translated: CASSLSPLRARDNEQFF.

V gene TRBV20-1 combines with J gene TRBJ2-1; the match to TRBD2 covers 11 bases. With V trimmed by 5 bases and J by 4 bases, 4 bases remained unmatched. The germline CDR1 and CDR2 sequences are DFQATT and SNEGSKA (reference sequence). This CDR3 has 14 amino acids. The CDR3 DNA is TGCAGTGCTTTAGCGGGAGGGGGGTACAATGAGCAGTTCTTC. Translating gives CSALAGGGYNEQFF.

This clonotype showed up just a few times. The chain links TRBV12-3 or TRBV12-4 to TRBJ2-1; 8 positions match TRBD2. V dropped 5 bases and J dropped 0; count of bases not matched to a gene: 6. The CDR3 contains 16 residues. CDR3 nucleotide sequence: TGTGCCAGCAGTCTCATAGCGGGAAGCTCCTACAATGAGCAGTTCTTC. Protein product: CASSLIAGSSYNEQFF.

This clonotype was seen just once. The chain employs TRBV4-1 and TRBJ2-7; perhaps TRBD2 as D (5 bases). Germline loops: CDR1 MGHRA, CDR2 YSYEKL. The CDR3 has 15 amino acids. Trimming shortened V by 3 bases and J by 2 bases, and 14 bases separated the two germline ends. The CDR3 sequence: CASSQLTETTYEQYF. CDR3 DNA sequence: TGCGCCAGCAGCCAGTTGACCGAGACTACCTACGAGCAGTACTTC.

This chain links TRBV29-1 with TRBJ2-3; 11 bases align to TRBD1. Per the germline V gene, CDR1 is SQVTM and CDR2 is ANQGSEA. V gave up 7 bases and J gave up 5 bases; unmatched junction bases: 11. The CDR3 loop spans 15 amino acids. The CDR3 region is CSADARDRGVDTQYF. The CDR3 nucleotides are TGCAGCGCCGACGCCCGGGACAGGGGGGTAGATACGCAGTATTTT.

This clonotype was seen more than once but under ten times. The CDR3 DNA sequence: TGTGCCAGCACCCACCGGACAGATACGCAGTATTTT. Residues: CASTHRTDTQYF. The gene calls are TRBV28 and TRBJ2-3; D gene unclear. V lost 7 bases to trimming and J lost 3 bases, with 8 bases between them. Germline loops: CDR1 MDHEN, CDR2 SYDVKM. The CDR3 has 12 amino acids.

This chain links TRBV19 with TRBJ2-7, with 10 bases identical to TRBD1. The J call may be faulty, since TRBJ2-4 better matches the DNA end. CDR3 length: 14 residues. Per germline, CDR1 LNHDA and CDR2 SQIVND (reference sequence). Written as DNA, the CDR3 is TGTGCCAGTAGCTCCGGGACAGGGGAAAACATTCAGTACTTC. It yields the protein CASSSGTGENIQYF.

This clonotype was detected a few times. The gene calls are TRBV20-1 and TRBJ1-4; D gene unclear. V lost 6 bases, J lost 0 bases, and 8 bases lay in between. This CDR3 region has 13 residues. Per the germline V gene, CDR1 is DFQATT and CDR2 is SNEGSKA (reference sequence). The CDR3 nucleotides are TGCAGTGCCGGGCCCGCAACTAATGAAAAACTGTTTTTT. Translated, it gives CSAGPATNEKLFF.

CDR3 residues: CASSFEGGVGSPLHF. CDR3 coding DNA: TGTGCCAGCAGCTTTGAAGGAGGTGTCGGTTCACCCCTCCACTTT. The V call is TRBV7-9, the J call TRBJ1-6; D gene unclear. Trimming took off 3 bases at V and 9 bases at J, with 15 bases between the two ends. This CDR3 comprises 15 residues. Germline values: CDR1 SEHNR, CDR2 FQNEAQ (reference sequence). The full variable domain, with the rest looked up from reference TRBV7-9 and TRBJ1-6, is DTGVSQNPRHKITKRGQNVTFRCDPISEHNRLYWYRQTLGQGPEFLTYFQNEAQLEKSRLLSDRFSAERPKGSFSTLEIQRTEQGDSAMYLCASSFEGGVGSPLHFGNGTRLTVT.

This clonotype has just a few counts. The CDR3 is CATSDPSSYGYTF. The CDR3 DNA follows: TGTGCCACCAGTGATCCGAGCTCATATGGCTACACCTTC. The chain combines TRBV24-1 with TRBJ1-2; D remains ambiguous. CDR1 and CDR2 from the germline V gene are KGHDR and SFDVKD. The germline V and J ends were trimmed by 3 bases and 5 bases, with 9 bases remaining between them. The CDR3 is made up of 13 amino acids.

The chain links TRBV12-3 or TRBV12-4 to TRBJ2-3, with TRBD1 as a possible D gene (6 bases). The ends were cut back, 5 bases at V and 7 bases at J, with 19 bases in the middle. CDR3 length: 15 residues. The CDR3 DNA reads TGTGCCAGCAGTCTCCCCTCCGACAGGCCCCATACGCAGTATTTT. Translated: CASSLPSDRPHTQYF.

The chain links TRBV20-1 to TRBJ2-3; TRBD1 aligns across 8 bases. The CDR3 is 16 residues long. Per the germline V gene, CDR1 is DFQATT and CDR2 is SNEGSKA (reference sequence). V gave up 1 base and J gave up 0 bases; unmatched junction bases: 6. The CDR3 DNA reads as TGCAGTGCTAGAGCCTGGGACAGGATTAGCACAGATACGCAGTATTTT. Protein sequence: CSARAWDRISTDTQYF.

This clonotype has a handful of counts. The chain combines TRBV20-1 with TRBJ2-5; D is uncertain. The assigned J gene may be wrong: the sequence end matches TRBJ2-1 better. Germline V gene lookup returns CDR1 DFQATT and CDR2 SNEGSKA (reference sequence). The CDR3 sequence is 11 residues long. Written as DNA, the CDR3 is TGCAGTGCTACCAAACAAGAGACCCAGTTCTTC. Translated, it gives CSATKQETQFF.

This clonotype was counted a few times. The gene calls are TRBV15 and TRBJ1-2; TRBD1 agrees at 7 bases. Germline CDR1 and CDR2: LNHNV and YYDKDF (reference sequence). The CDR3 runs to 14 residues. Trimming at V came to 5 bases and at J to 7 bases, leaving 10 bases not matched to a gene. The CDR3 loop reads CATSPLVRGSGYTF. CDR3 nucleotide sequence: TGTGCCACCAGCCCCCTCGTCAGGGGGAGTGGCTACACCTTC.

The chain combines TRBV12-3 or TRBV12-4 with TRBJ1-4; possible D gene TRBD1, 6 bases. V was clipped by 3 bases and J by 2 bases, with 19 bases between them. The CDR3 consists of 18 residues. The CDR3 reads CASSFLDSWEKTNEKLFF. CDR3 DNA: TGTGCCAGCAGTTTCCTGGACAGCTGGGAAAAGACTAATGAAAAACTGTTTTTT.

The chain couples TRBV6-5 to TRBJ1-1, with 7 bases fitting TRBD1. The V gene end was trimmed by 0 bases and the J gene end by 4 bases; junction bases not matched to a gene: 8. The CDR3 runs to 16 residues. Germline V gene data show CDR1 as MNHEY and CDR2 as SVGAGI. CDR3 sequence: CASSYSWGTEFTEAFF. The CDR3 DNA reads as TGTGCCAGCAGTTACTCTTGGGGGACAGAGTTCACTGAAGCTTTCTTT.

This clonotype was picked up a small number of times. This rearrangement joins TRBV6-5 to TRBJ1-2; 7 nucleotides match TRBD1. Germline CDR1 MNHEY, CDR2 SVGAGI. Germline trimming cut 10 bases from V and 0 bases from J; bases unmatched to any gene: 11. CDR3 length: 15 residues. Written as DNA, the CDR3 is TGTGCCACATGGGGTGGACAGGACCCTAACTATGGCTACACCTTC. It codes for CATWGGQDPNYGYTF.

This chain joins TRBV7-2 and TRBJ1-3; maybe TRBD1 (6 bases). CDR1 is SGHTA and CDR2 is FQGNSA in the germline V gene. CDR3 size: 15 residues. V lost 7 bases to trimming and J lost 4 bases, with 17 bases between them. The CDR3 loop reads CASTSLRGAGNTIYF. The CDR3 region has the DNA TGTGCCAGCACCTCACTTCGGGGGGCCGGAAACACCATATATTTT.

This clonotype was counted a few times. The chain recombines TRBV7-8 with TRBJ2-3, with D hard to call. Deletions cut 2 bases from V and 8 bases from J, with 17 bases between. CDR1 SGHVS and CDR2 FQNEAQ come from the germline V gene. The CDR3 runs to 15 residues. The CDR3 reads CASSLSISGGGTQYF. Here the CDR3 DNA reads TGTGCCAGCAGCTTATCGATCTCGGGTGGTGGTACGCAGTATTTT.

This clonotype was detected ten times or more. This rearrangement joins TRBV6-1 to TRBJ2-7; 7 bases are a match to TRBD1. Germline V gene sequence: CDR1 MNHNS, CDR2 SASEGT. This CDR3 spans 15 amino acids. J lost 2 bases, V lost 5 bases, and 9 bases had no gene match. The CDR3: CASSPPAGTAYEQYF. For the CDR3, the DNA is TGTGCCAGCAGTCCCCCGGCAGGGACAGCCTACGAGCAGTACTTC.

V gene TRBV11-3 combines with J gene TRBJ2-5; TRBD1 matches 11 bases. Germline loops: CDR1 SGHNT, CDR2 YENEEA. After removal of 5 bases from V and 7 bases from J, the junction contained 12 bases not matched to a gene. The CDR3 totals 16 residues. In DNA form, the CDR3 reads TGTGCCAGCAGCCCAGGGACAGGGGGGCAGGGAGCGACCCAGTACTTC. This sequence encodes CASSPGTGGQGATQYF.

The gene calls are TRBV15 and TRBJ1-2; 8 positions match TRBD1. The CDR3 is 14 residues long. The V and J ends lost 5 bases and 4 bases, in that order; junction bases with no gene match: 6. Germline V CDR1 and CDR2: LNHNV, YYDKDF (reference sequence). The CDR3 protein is CATSVDRGTYGYTF. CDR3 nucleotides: TGTGCCACCAGCGTCGACAGGGGTACCTATGGCTACACCTTC.